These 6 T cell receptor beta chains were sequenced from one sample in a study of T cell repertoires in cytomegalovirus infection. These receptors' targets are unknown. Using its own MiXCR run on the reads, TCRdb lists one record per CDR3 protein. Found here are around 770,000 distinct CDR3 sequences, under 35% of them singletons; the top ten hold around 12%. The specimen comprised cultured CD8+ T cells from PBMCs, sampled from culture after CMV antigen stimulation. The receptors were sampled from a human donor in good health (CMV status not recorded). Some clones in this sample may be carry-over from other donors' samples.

The CDR3 bases are TGTGCCAGCAGCTGGGGATTTAGCGGGGGCCCCCTGTGGGAGCAGTTCTTC. Its protein product is CASSWGFSGGPLWEQFF. The chain employs TRBV12-3 or TRBV12-4 and TRBJ2-1, with 9 positions matching TRBD2. V lost 6 bases to trimming and J lost 10 bases; unmatched junction nucleotides: 19. This CDR3 has 17 amino acids.

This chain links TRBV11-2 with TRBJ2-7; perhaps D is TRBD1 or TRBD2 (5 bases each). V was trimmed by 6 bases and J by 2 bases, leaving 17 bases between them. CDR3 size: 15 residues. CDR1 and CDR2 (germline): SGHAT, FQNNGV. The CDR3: CASSSPVGPTYEQYV. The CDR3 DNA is TGTGCCAGCAGTTCACCCGTGGGACCGACCTACGAGCAGTACGTC.

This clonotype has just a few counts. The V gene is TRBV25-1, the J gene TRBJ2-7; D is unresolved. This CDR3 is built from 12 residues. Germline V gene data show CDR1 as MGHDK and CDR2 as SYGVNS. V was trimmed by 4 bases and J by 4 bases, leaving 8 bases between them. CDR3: CASSGEGYEQYF. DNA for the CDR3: TGTGCCAGCAGTGGGGAAGGGTACGAGCAGTACTTC.

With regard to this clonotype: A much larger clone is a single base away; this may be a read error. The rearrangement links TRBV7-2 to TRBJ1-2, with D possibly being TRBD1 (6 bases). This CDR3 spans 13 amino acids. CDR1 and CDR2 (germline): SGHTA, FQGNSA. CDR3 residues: CVSNPGGRYGYTF. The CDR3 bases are TGTGTCAGCAACCCTGGGGGCCGGTATGGCTACACCTTC.

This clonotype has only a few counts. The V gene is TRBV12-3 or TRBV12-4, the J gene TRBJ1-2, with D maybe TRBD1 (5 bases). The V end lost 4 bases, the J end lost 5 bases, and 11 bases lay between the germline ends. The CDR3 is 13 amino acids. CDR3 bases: TGTGCCAGCAGTTGGGAGGGGAGGTATGGCTACACCTTC. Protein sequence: CASSWEGRYGYTF.

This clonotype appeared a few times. The CDR3 here is CASSSTFTGELFF. Written as DNA, the CDR3 is TGTGCCAGCAGTTCGACATTCACCGGGGAGCTGTTTTTT. The V and J genes are TRBV12-3 or TRBV12-4 and TRBJ2-2; the D is unclear. This CDR3 is 13 amino acids long. V gave up 4 bases and J gave up 4 bases, with 7 bases separating them.